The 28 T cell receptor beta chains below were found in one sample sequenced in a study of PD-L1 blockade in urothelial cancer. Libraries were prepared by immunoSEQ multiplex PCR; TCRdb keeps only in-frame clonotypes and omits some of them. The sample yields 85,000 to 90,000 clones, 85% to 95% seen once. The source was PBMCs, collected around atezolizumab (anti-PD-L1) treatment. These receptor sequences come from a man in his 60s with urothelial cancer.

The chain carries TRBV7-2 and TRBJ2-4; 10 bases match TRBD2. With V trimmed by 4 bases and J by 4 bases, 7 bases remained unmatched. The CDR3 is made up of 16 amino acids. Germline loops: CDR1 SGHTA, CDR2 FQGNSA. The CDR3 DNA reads TGTGCCAGCAGCTCCTGGACTAGCGGTGATAAAAACATTCAGTACTTC. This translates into CASSSWTSGDKNIQYF.

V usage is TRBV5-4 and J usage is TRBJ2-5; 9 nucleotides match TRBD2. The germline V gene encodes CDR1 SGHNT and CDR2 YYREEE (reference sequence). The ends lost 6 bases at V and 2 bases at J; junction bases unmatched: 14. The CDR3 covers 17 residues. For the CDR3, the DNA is TGTGCCAGCACCATGGGGGGGGTAGCGGGGGCTCAAGAGACCCAGTACTTC. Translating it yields CASTMGGVAGAQETQYF.

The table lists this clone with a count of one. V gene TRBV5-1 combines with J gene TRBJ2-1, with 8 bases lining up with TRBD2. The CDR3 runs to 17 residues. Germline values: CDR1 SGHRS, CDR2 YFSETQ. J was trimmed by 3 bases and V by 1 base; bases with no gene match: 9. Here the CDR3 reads CASSLLVAGGNYNEQFF. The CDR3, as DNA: TGCGCCAGCAGCTTGTTGGTCGCGGGAGGTAACTACAATGAGCAGTTCTTC.

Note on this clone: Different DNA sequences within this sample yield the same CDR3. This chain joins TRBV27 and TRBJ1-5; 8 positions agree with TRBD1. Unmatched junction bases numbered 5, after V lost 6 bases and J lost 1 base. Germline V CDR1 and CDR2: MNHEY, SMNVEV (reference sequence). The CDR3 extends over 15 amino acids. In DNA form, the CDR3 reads TGTGCCAGCAGCTTCGGACAGGGAAGCAATCAGCCCCAGCATTTT. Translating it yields CASSFGQGSNQPQHF.

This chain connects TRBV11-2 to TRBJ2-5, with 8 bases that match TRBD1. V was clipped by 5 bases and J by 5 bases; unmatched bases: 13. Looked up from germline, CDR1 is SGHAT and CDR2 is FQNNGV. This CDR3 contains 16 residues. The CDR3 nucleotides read TGTGCCAGCAGCCCACGACAGGGGTCTCCGTGGGAGACCCAGTACTTC. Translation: CASSPRQGSPWETQYF. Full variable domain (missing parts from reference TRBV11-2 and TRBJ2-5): EAGVAQSPRYKIIEKRQSVAFWCNPISGHATLYWYQQILGQGPKLLIQFQNNGVVDDSQLPKDRFSAERLKGVDSTLKIQPAKLEDSAVYLCASSPRQGSPWETQYFGPGTRLLVL.

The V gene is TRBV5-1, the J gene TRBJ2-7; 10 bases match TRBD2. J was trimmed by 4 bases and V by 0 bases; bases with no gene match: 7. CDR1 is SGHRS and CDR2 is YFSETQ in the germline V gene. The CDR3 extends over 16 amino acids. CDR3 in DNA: TGCGCCAGCAGCTTGGGCCGGGCTAGCGGGAGTTACGAGCAGTACTTC. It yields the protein CASSLGRASGSYEQYF.

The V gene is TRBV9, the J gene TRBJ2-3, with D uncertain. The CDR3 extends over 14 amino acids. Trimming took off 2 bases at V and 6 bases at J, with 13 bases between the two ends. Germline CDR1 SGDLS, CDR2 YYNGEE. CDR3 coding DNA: TGTGCCAGCAGCGTTAGTTTTGTTTTTGATACGCAGTATTTT. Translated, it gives CASSVSFVFDTQYF.

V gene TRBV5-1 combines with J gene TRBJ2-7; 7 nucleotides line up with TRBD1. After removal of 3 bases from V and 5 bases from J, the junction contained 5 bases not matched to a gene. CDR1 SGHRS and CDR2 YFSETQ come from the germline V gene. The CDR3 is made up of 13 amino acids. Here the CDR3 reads CASSSDRANEQYF. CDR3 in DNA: TGCGCCAGCAGCTCTGACAGGGCGAACGAGCAGTACTTC.

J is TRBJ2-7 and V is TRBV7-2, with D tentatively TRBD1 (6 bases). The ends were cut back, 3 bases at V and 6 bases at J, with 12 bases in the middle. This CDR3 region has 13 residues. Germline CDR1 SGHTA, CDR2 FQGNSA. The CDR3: CASSFVGTIEQYF. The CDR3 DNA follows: TGTGCCAGCAGCTTTGTTGGGACAATCGAGCAGTACTTC.

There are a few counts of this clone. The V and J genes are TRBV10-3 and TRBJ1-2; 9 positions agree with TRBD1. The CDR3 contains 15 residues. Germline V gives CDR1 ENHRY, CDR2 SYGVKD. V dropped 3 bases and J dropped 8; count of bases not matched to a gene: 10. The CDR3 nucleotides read TGTGCCATCAGTGAAGGAGACAGGGGGGCGACGGGCTACACCTTC. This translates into CAISEGDRGATGYTF.

The CDR3 region is CASSQRLAEQETQYF. The CDR3 DNA is TGCGCCAGCAGCCAAAGACTAGCGGAACAAGAGACCCAGTACTTC. The rearrangement links TRBV4-3 to TRBJ2-5; 9 bases fit TRBD2. The V gene's germline CDR1 is LGHNA and CDR2 YSLEER. This CDR3 is 15 amino acids long. The ends lost 2 bases at V and 2 bases at J; junction bases unmatched: 3.

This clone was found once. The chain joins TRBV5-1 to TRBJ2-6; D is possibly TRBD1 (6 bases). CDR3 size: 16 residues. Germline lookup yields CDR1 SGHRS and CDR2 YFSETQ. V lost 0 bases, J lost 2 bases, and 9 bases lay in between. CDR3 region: CASSLAPGAGANVLTF. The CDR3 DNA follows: TGCGCCAGCAGCTTGGCTCCAGGGGCTGGGGCCAACGTCCTGACTTTC.

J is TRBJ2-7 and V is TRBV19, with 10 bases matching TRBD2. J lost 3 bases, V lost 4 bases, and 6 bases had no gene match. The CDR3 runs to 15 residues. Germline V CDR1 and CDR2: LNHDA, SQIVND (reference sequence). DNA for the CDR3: TGTGCCAGTAGTACCGCTAGCGGGAGCATCTACGAGCAGTACTTC. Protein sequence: CASSTASGSIYEQYF. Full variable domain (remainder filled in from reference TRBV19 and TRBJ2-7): DGGITQSPKYLFRKEGQNVTLSCEQNLNHDAMYWYRQDPGQGLRLIYYSQIVNDFQKGDIAEGYSVSREKKESFPLTVTSAQKNPTAFYLCASSTASGSIYEQYFGPGTRLTVT.

The CDR3 loop is CASSETVISNQPQHF. The CDR3 DNA is TGTGCCAGCAGCGAGACAGTTATTAGCAATCAGCCCCAGCATTTT. The rearrangement links TRBV7-2 to TRBJ1-5, with D perhaps TRBD1 (5 bases). Trimming shortened V by 5 bases and J by 0 bases, and 11 bases separated the two germline ends. The V gene's germline CDR1 is SGHTA and CDR2 FQGNSA. This CDR3 is 15 amino acids long.

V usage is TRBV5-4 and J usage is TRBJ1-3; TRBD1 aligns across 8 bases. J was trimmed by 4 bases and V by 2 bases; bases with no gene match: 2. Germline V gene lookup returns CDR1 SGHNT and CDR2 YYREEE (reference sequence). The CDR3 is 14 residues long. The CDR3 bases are TGTGCCAGCAGCTTCCAGGGGGCGGGAAACACCATATATTTT. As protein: CASSFQGAGNTIYF.

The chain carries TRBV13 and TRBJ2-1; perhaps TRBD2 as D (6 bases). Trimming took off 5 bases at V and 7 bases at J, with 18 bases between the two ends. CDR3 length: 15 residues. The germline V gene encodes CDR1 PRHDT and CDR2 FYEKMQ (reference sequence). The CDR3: CASSLVGTRGNEQFF. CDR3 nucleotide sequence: TGTGCCAGCAGCCTAGTCGGGACTCGGGGAAATGAGCAGTTCTTC. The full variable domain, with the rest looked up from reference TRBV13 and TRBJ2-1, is AAGVIQSPRHLIKEKRETATLKCYPIPRHDTVYWYQQGPGQDPQFLISFYEKMQSDKGSIPDRFSAQQFSDYHSELNMSSLELGDSALYFCASSLVGTRGNEQFFGPGTRLTVL.

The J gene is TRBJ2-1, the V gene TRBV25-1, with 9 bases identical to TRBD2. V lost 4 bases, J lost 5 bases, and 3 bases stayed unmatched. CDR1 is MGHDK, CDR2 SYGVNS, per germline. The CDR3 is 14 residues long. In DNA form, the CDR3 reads TGTGCCAGCAGTGGACTAGCGGACCACAATGAGCAGTTCTTC. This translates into CASSGLADHNEQFF.

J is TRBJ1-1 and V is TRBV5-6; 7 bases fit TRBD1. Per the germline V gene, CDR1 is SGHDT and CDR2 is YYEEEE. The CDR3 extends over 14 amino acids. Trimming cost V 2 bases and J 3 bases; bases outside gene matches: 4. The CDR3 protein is CASSLGRGDTEAFF. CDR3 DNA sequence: TGTGCCAGCAGCTTAGGCAGGGGGGACACTGAAGCTTTCTTT. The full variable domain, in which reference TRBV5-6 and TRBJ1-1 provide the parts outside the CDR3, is DAGVTQSPTHLIKTRGQQVTLRCSPKSGHDTVSWYQQALGQGPQFIFQYYEEEERQRGNFPDRFSGHQFPNYSSELNVNALLLGDSALYLCASSLGRGDTEAFFGQGTRLTVV.

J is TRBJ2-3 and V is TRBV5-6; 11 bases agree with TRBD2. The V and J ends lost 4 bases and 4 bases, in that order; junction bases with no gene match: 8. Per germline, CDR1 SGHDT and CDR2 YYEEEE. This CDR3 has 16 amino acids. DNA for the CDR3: TGTGCCAGCAGCACGGGCTTAGCGGGGGGGTCAGATACGCAGTATTTT. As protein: CASSTGLAGGSDTQYF.

The CDR3 DNA is TGTGCCAGTAGTATGAACTTCCAAGAGACCCAGTACTTC. Amino acid sequence: CASSMNFQETQYF. The chain has TRBV19 and TRBJ2-5, with no clear D. Germline CDR1 reads LNHDA; CDR2 reads SQIVND (reference sequence). The CDR3 runs to 13 residues. Trimming took off 3 bases at V and 1 base at J, with 6 bases between the two ends.

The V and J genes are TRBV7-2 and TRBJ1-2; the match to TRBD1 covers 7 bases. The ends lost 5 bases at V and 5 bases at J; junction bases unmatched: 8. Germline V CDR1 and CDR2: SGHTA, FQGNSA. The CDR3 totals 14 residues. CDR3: CASSPTTGRYGYTF. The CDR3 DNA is TGTGCCAGCAGCCCCACGACAGGGCGATATGGCTACACCTTC.

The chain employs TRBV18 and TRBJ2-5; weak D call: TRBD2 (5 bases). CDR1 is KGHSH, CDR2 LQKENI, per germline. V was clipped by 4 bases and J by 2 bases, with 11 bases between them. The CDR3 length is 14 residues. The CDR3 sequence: CASSLEGVQETQYF. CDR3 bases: TGTGCCAGCTCACTCGAGGGTGTGCAAGAGACCCAGTACTTC.

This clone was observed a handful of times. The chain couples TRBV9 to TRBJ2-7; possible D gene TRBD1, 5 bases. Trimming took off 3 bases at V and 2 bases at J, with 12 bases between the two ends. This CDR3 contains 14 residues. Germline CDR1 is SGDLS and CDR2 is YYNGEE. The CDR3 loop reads CASSAGRGAYEQYF. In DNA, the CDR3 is TGTGCCAGCAGCGCGGGTAGGGGCGCCTACGAGCAGTACTTC.

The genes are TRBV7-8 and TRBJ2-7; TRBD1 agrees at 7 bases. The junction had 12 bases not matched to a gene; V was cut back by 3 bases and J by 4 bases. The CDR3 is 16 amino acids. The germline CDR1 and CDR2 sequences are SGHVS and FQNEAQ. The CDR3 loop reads CASSFERGRGGYEQYF. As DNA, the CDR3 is TGTGCCAGCAGCTTTGAAAGGGGGCGAGGAGGTTACGAGCAGTACTTC. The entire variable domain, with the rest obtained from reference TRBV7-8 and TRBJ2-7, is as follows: GAGVSQSPRYKVAKRGQDVALRCDPISGHVSLFWYQQALGQGPEFLTYFQNEAQLDKSGLPSDRFFAERPEGSVSTLKIQRTQQEDSAVYLCASSFERGRGGYEQYFGPGTRLTVT.

The CDR3 here is CASSQETPQETQYF. CDR3 DNA sequence: TGCGCCAGCAGCCAAGAAACACCCCAAGAGACCCAGTACTTC. V gene TRBV4-1 combines with J gene TRBJ2-5, with D hard to call. CDR3 length: 14 residues. Trimming pared 0 bases from V and 1 base from J, leaving 6 bases between. The germline CDR1 and CDR2 sequences are MGHRA and YSYEKL.

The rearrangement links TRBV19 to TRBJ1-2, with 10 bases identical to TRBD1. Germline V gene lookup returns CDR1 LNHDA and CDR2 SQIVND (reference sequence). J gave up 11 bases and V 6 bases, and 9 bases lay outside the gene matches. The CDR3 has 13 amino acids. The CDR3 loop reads CASSRDRGREYTF. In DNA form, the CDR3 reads TGTGCCAGTAGCCGGGACAGGGGCCGCGAGTACACCTTC.

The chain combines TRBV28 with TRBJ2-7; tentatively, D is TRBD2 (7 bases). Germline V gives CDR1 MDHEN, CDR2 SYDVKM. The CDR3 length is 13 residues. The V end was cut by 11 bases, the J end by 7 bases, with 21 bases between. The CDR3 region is CAWGGTPLFEQYF. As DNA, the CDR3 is TGTGCCTGGGGGGGGACACCACTTTTTGAGCAGTACTTC.

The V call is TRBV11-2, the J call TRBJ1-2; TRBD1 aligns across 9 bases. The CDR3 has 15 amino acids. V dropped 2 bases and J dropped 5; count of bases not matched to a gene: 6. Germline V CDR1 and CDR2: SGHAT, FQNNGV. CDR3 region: CASSLSGQGPYGYTF. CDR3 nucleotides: TGTGCCAGCAGCTTATCCGGACAGGGGCCGTATGGCTACACCTTC.